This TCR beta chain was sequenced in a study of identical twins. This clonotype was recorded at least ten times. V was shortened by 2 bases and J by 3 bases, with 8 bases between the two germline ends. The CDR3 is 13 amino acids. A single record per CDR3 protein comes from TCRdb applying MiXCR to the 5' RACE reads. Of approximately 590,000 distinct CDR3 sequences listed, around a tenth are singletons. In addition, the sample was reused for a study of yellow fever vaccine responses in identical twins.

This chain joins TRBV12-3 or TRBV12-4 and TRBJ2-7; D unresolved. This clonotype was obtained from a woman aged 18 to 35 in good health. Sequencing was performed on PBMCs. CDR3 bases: TGTGCCAGCAGTTTACTAAACCACTACGAGCAGTACTTC. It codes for CASSLLNHYEQYF.